These T cell receptor beta chains were read from a single sample in a study of T cell responses to AZD1222 COVID-19 vaccine. TCRdb keeps only in-frame clones here, not all; method: immunoSEQ multiplex PCR. The sample holds over 85,000 clones, around 90% seen once. The specimen was peripheral blood, collected on day 0 of AZD1222 vaccination. All receptors come from an adult in good health. CDR3s include the opening cysteine and the closing phenylalanine or tryptophan. The D gene is left open where the match is weak. Where a row states a size, it is once, few, many or the class of an expanded clone; other rows omit it.

d_call j_call v_call clone_size cdr3_nt cdr3_aa
- TRBJ2-7 TRBV5-6 - TGTGCCAGCAGCTTGGCAGGTTGGCTCGAGCAGTACTTC CASSLAGWLEQYF
TRBD2 TRBJ2-1 TRBV7-3 - TGTGCCAGCAGTTCCCTCGGACTAGCAGTCAATGAGCAGTTCTTC CASSSLGLAVNEQFF
TRBD1 TRBJ1-2 TRBV7-9 - TGTGCCAGCAGCCGCGGACAGGGGGCGAGTGGCTACACCTTC CASSRGQGASGYTF
- TRBJ1-5 TRBV6-2/TRBV6-3 few TGTGCCAGCAGTTCCCAGATTCAGCCCCAGCATTTT CASSSQIQPQHF
- TRBJ2-1 TRBV10-3 - TGTGCCATCAGTGGGCTGACTAGTGACTCCTACAATGAGCAGTTCTTC CAISGLTSDSYNEQFF
- TRBJ2-5 TRBV7-2 - TGTGCCAGCAGCTTAGAAGTAGCGACCCAGTACTTC CASSLEVATQYF
- TRBJ1-4 TRBV9 - TGTGCCAGCAGCGTAGCTACGGGGCAGGGGAGTGAAAAACTGTTTTTT CASSVATGQGSEKLFF
TRBD2 TRBJ2-2 TRBV7-6 - TGTGCCAGCAGCTTAGGGACTAGCGGAGCGAACACCGGGGAGCTGTTTTTT CASSLGTSGANTGELFF
- TRBJ1-5 TRBV12-3/TRBV12-4 - TGTGCCAGCAGTTTCGCGAATCAGCCCCAGCATTTT CASSFANQPQHF
- TRBJ1-2 TRBV2 - TGTGCCAGCAGTGAAGCGCTTGGGGGAGCTAACTATGGCTACACCTTC CASSEALGGANYGYTF
- TRBJ1-2 TRBV5-8 - TGTGCCAGCAGCTACGACAGCTCCTATGGCTACACCTTC CASSYDSSYGYTF
- TRBJ2-5 TRBV6-5 - TGTGCCAGCAGTTACTCGGCACAAGAGACCCAGTACTTC CASSYSAQETQYF
- TRBJ1-1 TRBV19 - TGTGCCAGCATAAACAGGGCAGCCTCCCCCGGAGAAGCTTTCTTT CASINRAASPGEAFF
TRBD1 TRBJ1-5 TRBV28 - TGTGCCACCCGACGGACAGGGGGAAGCAATCAGCCCCAGCATTTT CATRRTGGSNQPQHF
TRBD2 TRBJ2-3 TRBV5-1 - TGCGCCAGTAGACTAGCCCTCGGCACAGATACGCAGTATTTT CASRLALGTDTQYF
- TRBJ1-6 TRBV28 few TGTGCCAGCAGCTTGGGGTCTTCACCCCTCCACTTT CASSLGSSPLHF
- TRBJ2-5 TRBV4-2 - TGTGCCAGCAGCCAAGATAATCAGCCGGAGACCCAGTACTTC CASSQDNQPETQYF
- TRBJ2-5 TRBV19 - TGTGCCAGTAGTATTACCGGGGGCCGGGAGACCCAGTACTTC CASSITGGRETQYF
- TRBJ1-1 TRBV4-1 - TGCGCCAGCAGCCAAGATCTGAGGAACACTGAAGCTTTCTTT CASSQDLRNTEAFF
- TRBJ2-1 TRBV6-2/TRBV6-3 - TGTGCCAGCAGTTACGCTATAGTCGGGAGCCCCTACAATGAGCAGTTCTTC CASSYAIVGSPYNEQFF
- TRBJ1-6 TRBV6-5 - TGTGCCAGCAGTTACTCGAGAAGAGGGTCTATTTCACCCCTCCACTTT CASSYSRRGSISPLHF
- TRBJ1-1 TRBV7-3 - TGTGCCAGCAGCCCCCTCCCGGGACAGAACACTGAAGCTTTCTTT CASSPLPGQNTEAFF
- TRBJ1-3 TRBV28 - TGTGCCAGCAGTAATGGTATAGGAAACACCATATATTTT CASSNGIGNTIYF
- TRBJ2-7 TRBV28 - TGTGCCAGCAGTGCCCGGGTCTCGGAGTGGGAGCAGTACTTC CASSARVSEWEQYF
TRBD2 TRBJ2-1 TRBV28 - TGTGCCAGCAGTATAGCGGGAGGGCCCCTCAATGAGCAGTTCTTC CASSIAGGPLNEQFF
TRBD1 TRBJ1-1 TRBV5-8 - TGTGCCAGCAGCTTCAGGACAGGGATGGCCACTGAAGCTTTCTTT CASSFRTGMATEAFF
- TRBJ1-3 TRBV5-4 - TGTGCCAGCAGCTTGGGCGGTACTGGAAACACCATATATTTT CASSLGGTGNTIYF